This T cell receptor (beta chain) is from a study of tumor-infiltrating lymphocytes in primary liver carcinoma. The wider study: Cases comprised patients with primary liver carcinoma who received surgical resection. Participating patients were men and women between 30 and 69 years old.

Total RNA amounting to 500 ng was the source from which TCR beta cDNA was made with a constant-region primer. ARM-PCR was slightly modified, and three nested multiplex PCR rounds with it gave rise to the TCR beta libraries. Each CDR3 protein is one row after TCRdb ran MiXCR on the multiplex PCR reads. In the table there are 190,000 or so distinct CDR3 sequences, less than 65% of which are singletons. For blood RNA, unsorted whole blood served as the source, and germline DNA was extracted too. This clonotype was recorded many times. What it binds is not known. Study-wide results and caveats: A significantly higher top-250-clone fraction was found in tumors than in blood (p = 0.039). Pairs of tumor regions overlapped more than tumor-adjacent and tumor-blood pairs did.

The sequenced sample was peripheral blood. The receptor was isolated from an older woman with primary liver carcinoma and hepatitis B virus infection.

The CDR3: CASSYSAGYEQYF. CDR3 sequence (DNA): TGTGCCAGCAGTTACTCGGCGGGCTACGAGCAGTACTTC. J is TRBJ2-7 and V is TRBV6-5; a weak D match, TRBD2 (5 bases). The germline V gene encodes CDR1 MNHEY and CDR2 SVGAGI. The CDR3 has 13 amino acids. Trimming pared 0 bases from V and 3 bases from J, leaving 6 bases between.